The clone carrying this T cell receptor beta chain was observed a few times. Its target is unknown. These data originate in a study of CD8 T cells in ankylosing spondylitis. Study-level results: The study looked at matched synovial fluid samples from ankylosing spondylitis patients. Disease-linked clones were reported to be significantly enriched there. Existing reports had already noted some motif variants in reactive arthritis synovial fluid and blood. Typical of ankylosing spondylitis blood, it appeared, was a TCR beta motif of seven to nine highly homologous variants.

The CDR3 has 16 residues. Unmatched junction bases numbered 1, after V lost 4 bases and J lost 1 base. The germline CDR1 and CDR2 sequences are SGHTA and FQGNSA. Scientists made TCR beta libraries using quantitative 5'-RACE with molecular barcodes. TCRdb re-derived calls from the 5' RACE reads in MiXCR, one entry per CDR3 protein. The sample has roughly 400,000 distinct CDR3 sequences, approximately 20% seen once. The specimen was blood, either unsorted or a sorted T cell fraction (not recorded which). This receptor was identified in a male donor with ankylosing spondylitis. The gene calls are TRBV7-2 and TRBJ2-3, with TRBD2 identical over 14 bases. CDR3 loop: CASSWGLAGGTDTQYF. The CDR3 DNA reads as TGTGCCAGCAGCTGGGGACTAGCGGGGGGCACAGATACGCAGTATTTT.